The 18 T cell receptor beta chains in this list originate from one sample, sequenced in a study of cytomegalovirus exposure and HLA in healthy donors. PCR amplification relied on 60 Vbeta primers (plus 13 Jbeta primers). Assay: immunoSEQ multiplex PCR; the TCRdb copy retains only in-frame clones and omits some. This sample has about 150,000 clones; 80% occur once, and the top ten carry 4.5% to 7%. Sequenced: PBMCs. These receptors were collected from a woman between 35 and 50 years old in good health and CMV-seropositive.

This chain uses TRBV5-6 with TRBJ2-1, with TRBD2 as a possible D gene (6 bases). Germline V gene data show CDR1 as SGHDT and CDR2 as YYEEEE. The CDR3 runs to 15 residues. V was cut by 6 bases and J by 1 base, with 14 bases left in between. CDR3 amino acids: CASKVVGGSYNEQFF. The CDR3 DNA follows: TGTGCCAGCAAGGTGGTCGGGGGATCCTACAATGAGCAGTTCTTC.

The rearrangement uses TRBV28 and TRBJ2-7; 12 positions match TRBD2. V was clipped by 6 bases and J by 6 bases; unmatched bases: 12. Germline lookup yields CDR1 MDHEN and CDR2 SYDVKM. This CDR3 region has 16 residues. CDR3 DNA: TGTGCCAGCAGCCTGACAGCGAAACTAGCGGGAGGCGAGCAGTACTTC. Translation gives CASSLTAKLAGGEQYF.

The chain joins TRBV28 to TRBJ2-3; TRBD2 matches 8 bases. Germline V gives CDR1 MDHEN, CDR2 SYDVKM. V lost 8 bases and J lost 9; bases outside the gene matches: 13. CDR3 size: 14 residues. In DNA, the CDR3 is TGTGCCAGCCTAGCGGGCTCCGGGGGGAGGACGCAGTATTTT. Translation: CASLAGSGGRTQYF. The variable domain in full, completed from reference TRBV28 and TRBJ2-3, reads DVKVTQSSRYLVKRTGEKVFLECVQDMDHENMFWYRQDPGLGLRLIYFSYDVKMKEKGDIPEGYSVSREKKERFSLILESASTNQTSMYLCASLAGSGGRTQYFGPGTRLTVL.

The chain employs TRBV5-4 and TRBJ2-7; 8 nucleotides align to TRBD1. CDR1 is SGHNT, CDR2 YYREEE, per germline (reference sequence). The CDR3 consists of 14 residues. V gave up 3 bases and J gave up 1 base; unmatched junction bases: 3. DNA of the CDR3: TGTGCCAGCAGCTCCCGGGACAGGTCCTACGAGCAGTACTTC. It translates to CASSSRDRSYEQYF.

The sample holds a few counts of this clone. The V and J genes are TRBV6-5 and TRBJ2-5, with D possibly matching TRBD2 (5 bases). The germline gives CDR1 MNHEY, CDR2 SVGAGI. The V end lost 8 bases, the J end lost 1 base, and 14 bases lay between the germline ends. This CDR3 spans 14 amino acids. CDR3 coding DNA: TGTGCCAGCGCTCCCGCGGGCAGCCAAGAGACCCAGTACTTC. Residues: CASAPAGSQETQYF.

This sequence joins TRBV4-2 and TRBJ1-2; 9 bases are a match to TRBD1. The CDR3 has 16 residues. V trimming: 1 base; J trimming: 3 bases; junction bases outside the gene matches: 6. Germline values: CDR1 LGHNA, CDR2 YNFKEQ. The CDR3 DNA follows: TGTGCCAGCAGCCAAGGACTCCGGACAGGGGACTATGGCTACACCTTC. Protein sequence: CASSQGLRTGDYGYTF.

V usage is TRBV6-1 and J usage is TRBJ2-7; 7 bases are a match to TRBD2. The germline V gene encodes CDR1 MNHNS and CDR2 SASEGT. Trimming took 2 bases from V and 6 from J; bases not matched to a gene: 13. This CDR3 contains 16 residues. This CDR3 is CASSEFSGGSTFEQYF. The CDR3, as DNA: TGTGCCAGCAGTGAATTCTCGGGAGGTTCCACCTTCGAGCAGTACTTC.

The rearrangement joins TRBV7-8 to TRBJ2-7; 11 nucleotides match TRBD1. V dropped 6 bases and J dropped 7; count of bases not matched to a gene: 5. CDR1 and CDR2 (germline): SGHVS, FQNEAQ. The CDR3 consists of 13 residues. Here the CDR3 reads CASSFGTGGEQYF. In nucleotides, the CDR3 is TGTGCCAGCAGTTTCGGGACAGGGGGTGAGCAGTACTTC.

This chain joins TRBV6-5 and TRBJ1-1; no clear D gene. V gave up 7 bases and J gave up 0 bases, with 12 bases separating them. CDR1 and CDR2 (germline): MNHEY, SVGAGI. The CDR3 extends over 14 amino acids. The CDR3 loop reads CASTPSSVNTEAFF. CDR3 nucleotide sequence: TGTGCCAGCACTCCGTCTTCGGTGAACACTGAAGCTTTCTTT.

V and J are TRBV9 and TRBJ1-2; TRBD1 aligns across 7 bases. This CDR3 contains 15 residues. The V and J ends lost 2 bases and 2 bases, in that order; junction bases with no gene match: 6. The germline V gene has CDR1 SGDLS and CDR2 YYNGEE. The CDR3 sequence is CASSVAGGFNYGYTF. CDR3 sequence (DNA): TGTGCCAGCAGCGTGGCAGGGGGATTCAACTATGGCTACACCTTC.

The genes are TRBV6-5 and TRBJ2-1; 7 bases are a match to TRBD1. This CDR3 is built from 15 residues. V trimming: 5 bases; J trimming: 2 bases; junction bases outside the gene matches: 6. The germline CDR1 and CDR2 sequences are MNHEY and SVGAGI. In DNA form, the CDR3 reads TGTGCCAGCAGTCAAGGGGGCGGTGCCTACAATGAGCAGTTCTTC. It specifies CASSQGGGAYNEQFF.

This clone was observed a handful of times. This chain connects TRBV2 to TRBJ1-1; D is possibly TRBD1 (5 bases). Trimming shortened V by 7 bases and J by 3 bases, and 12 bases separated the two germline ends. Germline V gene sequence: CDR1 SNHLY, CDR2 FYNNEI. This CDR3 region has 13 residues. The CDR3 coding sequence is TGTGCCAGCAAAAGGGGCCGGCACACTGAAGCTTTCTTT. This encodes CASKRGRHTEAFF.

J is TRBJ1-3 and V is TRBV4-1; D is uncertain. CDR3 size: 15 residues. V was pared by 1 base and J by 3 bases, with 10 bases between. CDR1 is MGHRA and CDR2 is YSYEKL in the germline V gene. CDR3 DNA sequence: TGCGCCAGCAGCCAAGTTTCGGGATTTGGAAACACCATATATTTT. Translated, it gives CASSQVSGFGNTIYF.

The rearrangement links TRBV5-1 to TRBJ1-1; D not resolved. The germline V gene encodes CDR1 SGHRS and CDR2 YFSETQ. V lost 2 bases to trimming and J lost 1 base, with 9 bases between them. CDR3 length: 14 residues. The CDR3 DNA sequence: TGCGCCAGCAGCTTTTCAGGAACGAACACTGAAGCTTTCTTT. This codes for CASSFSGTNTEAFF.

The chain combines TRBV10-2 with TRBJ1-1; 7 bases agree with TRBD1. The ends lost 8 bases at V and 5 bases at J; junction bases unmatched: 14. CDR1 WSHSY and CDR2 SAAADI come from the germline V gene. The CDR3 contains 15 residues. The CDR3 coding sequence is TGCGCCAGCGGAAATCAGGGGGGAGTTTGGACTGAAGCTTTCTTT. Protein sequence: CASGNQGGVWTEAFF.

The chain combines TRBV9 with TRBJ2-1; D is possibly TRBD2 (5 bases). Trimming took off 3 bases at V and 4 bases at J, with 14 bases between the two ends. The CDR3 consists of 15 residues. Germline V CDR1 and CDR2: SGDLS, YYNGEE. The CDR3 reads CASSGFEAGYNEQFF. In DNA form, the CDR3 reads TGTGCCAGCAGCGGGTTTGAGGCGGGTTACAATGAGCAGTTCTTC. Using reference TRBV9 and TRBJ2-1 for the parts outside the CDR3, the full variable domain is DSGVTQTPKHLITATGQRVTLRCSPRSGDLSVYWYQQSLDQGLQFLIQYYNGEERAKGNILERFSAQQFPDLHSELNLSSLELGDSALYFCASSGFEAGYNEQFFGPGTRLTVL.

A single count supports this clone. This chain uses TRBV18 with TRBJ1-5, with D tentatively TRBD1 (6 bases). The V gene lost 5 bases and the J gene lost 4 bases, with 9 bases spanning the gap. Germline values: CDR1 KGHSH, CDR2 LQKENI. There are 13 residues in the CDR3. The CDR3 coding sequence is TGTGCCAGCTCAAGACAGGTTAATCAGCCCCAGCATTTT. It is translated as CASSRQVNQPQHF.

The V call is TRBV30, the J call TRBJ1-3; D is possibly TRBD1 (6 bases). The CDR3 has 15 residues. Germline CDR1 reads GTSNPN; CDR2 reads SVGIG (reference sequence). V was trimmed by 3 bases and J by 0 bases, leaving 12 bases between them. The CDR3 nucleotides are TGTGCCTGGAGGGACAGAGCTTCCTCTGGAAACACCATATATTTT. This codes for CAWRDRASSGNTIYF.